Listed below are T cell receptor beta chains from one sample, sequenced in a study of blood T cells in healthy people across ages. TCRdb itself ran the 5' RACE reads through MiXCR, one entry per CDR3 protein. Here the sample spans under 1,000,000 distinct CDR3 sequences, around 50% being singletons. The sequenced sample was blood. The receptors stem from a man at least 80 years old in good health. CDR3s include the opening cysteine and the closing phenylalanine or tryptophan. D genes are given only for firm matches. Not every row has a clone size; where given, it reads once, few, many or a size class.

j_gene,v_gene,abundance,d_gene,CDR3aa,CDR3nt
TRBJ1-2,TRBV7-3,.,TRBD1,CASSQTGGSNGYTF,TGTGCCAGCAGCCAAACAGGGGGCAGTAATGGCTACACCTTC
TRBJ1-4,TRBV28,.,.,CASSSGQGIEKLFF,TGTGCCAGCAGTTCCGGGCAGGGTATTGAAAAACTGTTTTTT
TRBJ2-5,TRBV7-9,few,TRBD2,CASSLGGRTETQYF,TGTGCCAGCAGCTTGGGCGGGAGGACGGAGACCCAGTACTTC
TRBJ1-2,TRBV5-1,many,.,CASSLALEGRDGYTF,TGCGCCAGCAGCTTGGCCCTGGAGGGGCGGGATGGCTACACCTTC
TRBJ2-7,TRBV20-1,.,TRBD2,CSASGPSGFYEQYF,TGCAGTGCTAGTGGGCCTAGCGGATTCTACGAGCAGTACTTC
TRBJ2-7,TRBV7-2,once,.,CASSSGVLWEQYF,TGTGCCAGCTCGTCCGGAGTTCTGTGGGAGCAGTACTTC
TRBJ2-7,TRBV25-1,.,.,CASSAKGQWRSYEQYF,TGTGCCAGCAGTGCTAAGGGACAATGGAGAAGTTACGAGCAGTACTTC
TRBJ2-7,TRBV20-1,.,.,CSARGLYEQYF,TGCAGTGCTAGAGGGCTCTACGAGCAGTACTTC
TRBJ1-1,TRBV4-3,.,.,CASSQPGPAPAFF,TGCGCCAGCAGCCAACCGGGACCCGCACCAGCTTTCTTT
TRBJ2-6,TRBV7-9,.,.,CASSLTSTGTSGANVLTF,TGTGCCAGCAGCTTAACCTCGACAGGAACCTCTGGGGCCAACGTCCTGACTTTC
TRBJ2-3,TRBV7-2,.,TRBD2,CASSLRAGGLNTDTQYF,TGTGCCAGCAGCTTACGGGCGGGAGGACTCAACACAGATACGCAGTATTTT
TRBJ2-7,TRBV12-3/TRBV12-4,.,TRBD1,CTSSDDRGSSYEQYF,TGTACCAGCAGTGATGACAGGGGGAGCTCCTACGAGCAGTACTTC
TRBJ1-5,TRBV20-1,few,.,CSAKRIGGNQPQHF,TGCAGTGCGAAGAGGATCGGGGGTAATCAGCCCCAGCATTTT
TRBJ2-5,TRBV12-3/TRBV12-4,once,.,CASSWDAETQYF,TGTGCCAGCAGTTGGGACGCAGAGACCCAGTACTTC
TRBJ1-5,TRBV6-2/TRBV6-3,few,TRBD1,CASSRDEQGIGQPQHF,TGTGCCAGCAGTCGAGATGAACAGGGGATCGGACAGCCCCAGCATTTT
TRBJ2-1,TRBV19,.,.,CASSNQVFSNEQFF,TGTGCCAGTAGTAACCAGGTGTTTAGCAATGAGCAGTTCTTC
TRBJ2-1,TRBV5-1,.,TRBD2,CASSGVAGEYNEQFF,TGCGCCAGCAGCGGGGTGGCGGGAGAGTACAATGAGCAGTTCTTC
TRBJ2-7,TRBV12-3/TRBV12-4,.,.,CASSPDSYNEQYF,TGTGCCAGCAGCCCCGACAGTTACAATGAGCAGTACTTC
TRBJ1-2,TRBV7-2,.,TRBD1,CASGPRDRDRHPRYTF,TGTGCCAGCGGCCCAAGAGACCGGGACAGACACCCCCGCTACACCTTC
TRBJ2-4,TRBV3-1,.,.,CASSQEGSRLRNIQYF,TGTGCCAGCAGCCAAGAGGGAAGTCGACTTAGAAACATTCAGTACTTC
TRBJ2-3,TRBV28,.,TRBD2,CANLLAGCTDTQYF,TGTGCCAACCTATTAGCGGGGTGCACAGATACGCAGTATTTT
TRBJ2-7,TRBV12-3/TRBV12-4,.,TRBD2,CASRESGRGSYEQYF,TGTGCCAGCAGGGAAAGCGGGAGGGGTTCCTACGAGCAGTACTTC
TRBJ2-5,TRBV11-1,.,.,CASSSFQDQYF,TGTGCCAGCAGCTCGTTCCAGGATCAGTACTTC
TRBJ2-7,TRBV5-1,.,.,CASSSGFQDEQYF,TGCGCCAGCAGCTCGGGGTTTCAGGACGAGCAGTACTTC
TRBJ2-1,TRBV7-2,few,.,CASSVFGLGEQFF,TGTGCCAGCAGCGTTTTTGGTCTAGGTGAGCAGTTCTTC
TRBJ2-1,TRBV5-1,.,.,CASSPDSEDNEQFF,TGCGCCAGCAGCCCGGACAGCGAAGACAATGAGCAGTTCTTC
TRBJ2-7,TRBV28,many,TRBD1,CASSMGQREYF,TGTGCCAGCAGTATGGGACAGAGGGAGTACTTC
TRBJ2-5,TRBV11-1,.,.,CASSLGVLEEETQYF,TGTGCCAGCAGCTTAGGAGTACTGGAAGAGGAGACCCAGTACTTC
TRBJ2-5,TRBV28,.,.,CASRSGSETQYF,TGTGCCAGCAGATCGGGTTCGGAGACCCAGTACTTC
TRBJ2-4,TRBV28,.,TRBD1,CASSLPGQNIQNIQYF,TGTGCCAGCAGTTTACCGGGACAGAATATTCAAAACATTCAGTACTTC
TRBJ1-1,TRBV27,.,.,CASSLNKGLGYEAFF,TGTGCCAGCAGTTTAAATAAGGGCTTAGGATATGAAGCTTTCTTT
TRBJ2-3,TRBV7-2,.,TRBD2,CASSKAGGPTGTDTQYF,TGTGCCAGCAGTAAAGCGGGAGGCCCAACAGGCACAGATACGCAGTATTTT
TRBJ2-3,TRBV9,.,TRBD2,CASSEGTSGRLEDTQYF,TGTGCCAGCAGCGAGGGGACTAGCGGGAGGCTGGAAGATACGCAGTATTTT
TRBJ1-2,TRBV28,.,.,CASSLSAQTNYGYTF,TGTGCCAGCAGTTTATCCGCACAGACCAACTATGGCTACACCTTC
TRBJ2-1,TRBV28,.,TRBD2,CASSFLAGAASYNEQFF,TGTGCCAGCAGTTTCCTAGCGGGAGCGGCTAGTTACAATGAGCAGTTCTTC
TRBJ2-7,TRBV6-5,.,TRBD2,CASTLTSGDSYEQYF,TGTGCCAGCACCCTGACTAGCGGGGACTCCTACGAGCAGTACTTC
TRBJ2-7,TRBV15,.,TRBD1,CATSRARQGFYEQYF,TGTGCCACCAGCAGAGCGCGACAGGGTTTCTACGAGCAGTACTTC
TRBJ2-1,TRBV20-1,few,TRBD2,CSARDPTSGSRNEQFF,TGCAGTGCTAGAGATCCCACTAGCGGGAGCAGGAATGAGCAGTTCTTC
TRBJ2-5,TRBV4-2,few,.,CASSQDRGEVETQYF,TGTGCCAGCAGCCAAGATCGAGGGGAAGTAGAGACCCAGTACTTC
TRBJ2-5,TRBV28,few,.,CASSLTSLETQYF,TGTGCCAGCAGTTTAACTAGCCTGGAGACCCAGTACTTC
TRBJ1-6,TRBV20-1,.,.,CSARDPREGDGSPLHF,TGCAGTGCTAGAGATCCCAGGGAAGGTGATGGTTCACCCCTCCACTTT
TRBJ1-1,TRBV2,many,.,CASSIQMNTEAFF,TGTGCCAGCAGTATTCAAATGAACACTGAAGCTTTCTTT
TRBJ1-5,TRBV20-1,.,.,CSARGLGQPQHF,TGCAGTGCTAGAGGCCTGGGGCAGCCCCAGCATTTT
TRBJ1-6,TRBV7-2,.,.,CASSLGVRGSHNSPLHF,TGTGCCAGCAGCTTAGGAGTCCGGGGGTCCCATAATTCACCCCTCCACTTT
TRBJ2-1,TRBV11-3,.,TRBD2,CASSQKMGLAGRYEQFF,TGTGCCAGCAGCCAAAAAATGGGACTAGCGGGAAGGTATGAGCAGTTCTTC
TRBJ2-5,TRBV5-1,.,.,CASSYNPEETQYF,TGCGCCAGCAGCTACAACCCTGAAGAGACCCAGTACTTC
TRBJ1-1,TRBV28,once,TRBD1,CASSLQGEVNTEAFF,TGTGCCAGCAGTTTACAGGGGGAGGTTAACACTGAAGCTTTCTTT
TRBJ1-4,TRBV7-2,.,.,CASSPRLSGRNEKLFF,TGTGCCAGCAGCCCCCGTCTCTCGGGGCGGAATGAAAAACTGTTTTTT
TRBJ2-1,TRBV24-1,.,.,CAASDKERATYNEQFF,TGTGCCGCCAGTGACAAGGAGCGGGCAACCTACAATGAGCAGTTCTTC